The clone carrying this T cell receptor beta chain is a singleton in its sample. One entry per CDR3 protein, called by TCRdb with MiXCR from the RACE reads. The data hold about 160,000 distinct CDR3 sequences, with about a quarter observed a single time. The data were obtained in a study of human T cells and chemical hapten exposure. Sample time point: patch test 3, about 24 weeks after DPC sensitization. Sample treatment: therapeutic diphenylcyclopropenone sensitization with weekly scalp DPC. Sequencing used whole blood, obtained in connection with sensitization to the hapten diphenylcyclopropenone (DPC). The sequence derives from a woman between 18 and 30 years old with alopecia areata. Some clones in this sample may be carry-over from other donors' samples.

CDR3 bases: TGTGCCAGCAGTGCCGTTGGGGATAATTCACCCCTCCACTTT. Protein sequence: CASSAVGDNSPLHF. This chain connects TRBV6-1 to TRBJ1-6; D remains unclear. The CDR3 contains 14 residues. V dropped 4 bases and J dropped 5 bases, with 9 bases sitting between them. Germline values: CDR1 MNHNS, CDR2 SASEGT.